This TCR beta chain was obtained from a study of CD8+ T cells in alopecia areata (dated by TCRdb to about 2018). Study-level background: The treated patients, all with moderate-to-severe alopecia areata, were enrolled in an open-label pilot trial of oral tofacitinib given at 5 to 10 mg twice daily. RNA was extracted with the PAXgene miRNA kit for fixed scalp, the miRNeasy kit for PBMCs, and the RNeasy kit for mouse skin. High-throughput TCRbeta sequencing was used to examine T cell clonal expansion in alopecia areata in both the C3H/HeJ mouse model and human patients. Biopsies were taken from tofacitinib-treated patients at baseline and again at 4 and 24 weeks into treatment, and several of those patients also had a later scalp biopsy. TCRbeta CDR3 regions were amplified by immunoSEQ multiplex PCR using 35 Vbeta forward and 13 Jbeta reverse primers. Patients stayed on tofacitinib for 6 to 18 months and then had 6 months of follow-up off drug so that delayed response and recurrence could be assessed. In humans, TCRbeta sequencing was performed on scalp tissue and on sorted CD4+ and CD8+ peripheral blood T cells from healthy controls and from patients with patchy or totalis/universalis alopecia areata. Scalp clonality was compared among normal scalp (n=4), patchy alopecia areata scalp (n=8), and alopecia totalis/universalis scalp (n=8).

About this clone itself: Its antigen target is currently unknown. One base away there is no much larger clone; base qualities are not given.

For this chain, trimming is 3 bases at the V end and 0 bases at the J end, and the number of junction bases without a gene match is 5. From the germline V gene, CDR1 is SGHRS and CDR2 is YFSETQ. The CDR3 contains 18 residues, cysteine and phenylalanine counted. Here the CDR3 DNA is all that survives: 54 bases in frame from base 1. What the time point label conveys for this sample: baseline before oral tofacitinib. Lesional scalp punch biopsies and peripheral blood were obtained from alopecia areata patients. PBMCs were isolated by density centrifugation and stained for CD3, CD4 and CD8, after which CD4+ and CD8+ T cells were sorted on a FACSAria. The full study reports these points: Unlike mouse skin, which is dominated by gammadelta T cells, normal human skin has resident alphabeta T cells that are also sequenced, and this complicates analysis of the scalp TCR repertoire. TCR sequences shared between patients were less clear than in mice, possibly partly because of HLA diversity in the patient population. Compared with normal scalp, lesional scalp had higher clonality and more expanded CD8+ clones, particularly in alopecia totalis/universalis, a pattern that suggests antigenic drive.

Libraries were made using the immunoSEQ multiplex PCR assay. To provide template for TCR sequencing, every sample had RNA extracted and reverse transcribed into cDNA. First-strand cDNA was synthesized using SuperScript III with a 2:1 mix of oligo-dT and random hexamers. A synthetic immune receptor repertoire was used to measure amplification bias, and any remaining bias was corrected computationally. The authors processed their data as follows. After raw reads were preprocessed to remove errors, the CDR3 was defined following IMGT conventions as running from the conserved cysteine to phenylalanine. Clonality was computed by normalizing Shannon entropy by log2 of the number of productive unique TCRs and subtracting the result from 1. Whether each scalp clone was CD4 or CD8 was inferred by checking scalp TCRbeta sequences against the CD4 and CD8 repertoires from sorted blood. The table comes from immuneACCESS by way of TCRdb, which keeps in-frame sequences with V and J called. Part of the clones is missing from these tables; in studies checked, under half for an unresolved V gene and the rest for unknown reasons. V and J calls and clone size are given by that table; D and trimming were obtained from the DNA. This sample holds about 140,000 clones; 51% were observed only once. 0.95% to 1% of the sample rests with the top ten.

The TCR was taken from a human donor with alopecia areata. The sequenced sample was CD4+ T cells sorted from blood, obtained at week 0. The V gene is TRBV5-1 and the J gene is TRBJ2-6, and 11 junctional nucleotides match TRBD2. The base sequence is TGCGCCAGCAGCTCGGGACTAGCGGTATACTCTGGGGCCAACGTCCTGACTTTC. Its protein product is CASSSGLAVYSGANVLTF. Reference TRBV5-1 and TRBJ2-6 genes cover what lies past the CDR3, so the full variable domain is KAGVTQTPRYLIKTRGQQVTLSCSPISGHRSVSWYQQTPGQGLQFLFEYFSETQRNKGNFPGRFSGRQFSNSRSEMNVSTLELGDSALYLCASSSGLAVYSGANVLTFGAGSRLTVL.